The entry below describes one T cell receptor beta chain. Sequencing used immunoSEQ multiplex PCR; TCRdb keeps in-frame clones, though not all of them. The sample yields around 250,000 clones, roughly 90% seen once. The entry originates in a study of blood T cell repertoires in COVID-19. The CDR3 length is 15 residues. From germline, CDR1 is SGDLS and CDR2 YYNGEE. Trimming took 3 bases from V and 0 from J; bases not matched to a gene: 2. This sequence joins TRBV9 and TRBJ2-3, with 9 bases aligning to TRBD2. Sequenced input: peripheral blood. The TCR comes from a woman in her 40s who had recovered from COVID-19. CDR3 nucleotide sequence: TGTGCCAGCAGCGGGCTAGCGGGGAGCACAGATACGCAGTATTTT. This encodes CASSGLAGSTDTQYF.